This section outlines one T cell receptor (beta chain) sequence together with its context. The junction differs from germline at one of its ends, possibly a read error. CDR3 length equals 16 residues. Germline V gene sequence: CDR1 LGHDT, CDR2 YNNKEL (reference sequence). The record originates from a study of T cells after yellow fever vaccination. The wider study: Fractions low in cell number were prepared with SMART-Seq v4 Ultra Low Input.

General observations from the study: Researchers report a weaker secondary response that nonetheless peaked faster, day 5 versus 15.

TCRdb independently ran MiXCR on the 5' RACE reads; one entry per CDR3 protein. The repertoire consists of over 65,000 distinct CDR3 sequences, with 13% occurring once and the leading ten covering 20% to 25%. This TCR came from a man in his late teens or twenties who received the YFV17D yellow fever vaccine. The sample consisted of CD8+ T cells not binding an NS4B(214-222) dextramer, sorted from PBMCs, taken less than 25 days after the first yellow fever vaccination. The gene calls are TRBV3-1 and TRBJ2-5; D remains unclear. CDR3 sequence (DNA): TGTGCCAGCAGCCAAGATGTATGGGCAGAACAAGAGATCCAGTACTTC. It translates to CASSQDVWAEQEIQYF.